A selection of T cell receptor beta chains follows, all from one sample in a study of cytomegalovirus exposure and HLA in healthy donors. Sequenced by immunoSEQ multiplex PCR; TCRdb stores in-frame clones only, minus some. The sample lists 150,000 to 200,000 clones; approximately 70% were seen once. The sample consisted of PBMCs. These receptors all come from a man aged 18 to 30 in good health and CMV-seropositive. The CDR3 runs from the conserved cysteine through the conserved F or W. A D gene is named only where the DNA matches it firmly. Clone size, where shown, is once, few, many, or a class for clones that have expanded.

d_gene: -; abundance: -; j_gene: TRBJ2-1; v_gene: TRBV2; CDR3aa: CASSTPRGQFF; CDR3nt: TGTGCCAGCAGCACCCCTAGGGGGCAGTTCTTC
d_gene: -; abundance: once; j_gene: TRBJ1-2; v_gene: TRBV28; CDR3aa: CASSPSLYGYTF; CDR3nt: TGTGCCAGCAGCCCCTCGTTGTATGGCTACACCTTC
d_gene: -; abundance: -; j_gene: TRBJ1-1; v_gene: TRBV2; CDR3aa: CASSEARGTEAFF; CDR3nt: TGTGCCAGCAGTGAAGCTCGGGGAACTGAAGCTTTCTTT
d_gene: TRBD2; abundance: few; j_gene: TRBJ2-3; v_gene: TRBV11-3; CDR3aa: CASSPRTSDPSTDTQYF; CDR3nt: TGTGCCAGCAGCCCGCGGACTAGCGATCCTAGCACAGATACGCAGTATTTT
d_gene: -; abundance: -; j_gene: TRBJ1-4; v_gene: TRBV6-6; CDR3aa: CASSGNVGANEKLFF; CDR3nt: TGTGCCAGCAGTGGCAATGTAGGGGCTAATGAAAAACTGTTTTTT
d_gene: -; abundance: -; j_gene: TRBJ1-5; v_gene: TRBV19; CDR3aa: CASSKGRGSNQPQHF; CDR3nt: TGTGCCAGTAGTAAGGGCCGGGGGAGCAATCAGCCCCAGCATTTT
d_gene: TRBD2; abundance: -; j_gene: TRBJ2-1; v_gene: TRBV10-3; CDR3aa: CAISEALAGNNEQFF; CDR3nt: TGTGCCATCAGTGAAGCACTAGCGGGAAACAATGAGCAGTTCTTC
d_gene: TRBD2; abundance: -; j_gene: TRBJ2-5; v_gene: TRBV5-1; CDR3aa: CASSLGLAGNQETQYF; CDR3nt: TGCGCCAGCAGCTTGGGGCTAGCGGGGAACCAAGAGACCCAGTACTTC
d_gene: TRBD1; abundance: -; j_gene: TRBJ2-1; v_gene: TRBV5-1; CDR3aa: CASSKTGTGNNEQFF; CDR3nt: TGCGCCAGCAGCAAAACCGGGACAGGGAACAATGAGCAGTTCTTC
d_gene: TRBD1; abundance: medium-sized; j_gene: TRBJ1-4; v_gene: TRBV19; CDR3aa: CASSRDSQAGKLFF; CDR3nt: TGTGCCAGTAGTAGGGACAGCCAGGCGGGAAAACTGTTTTTT
d_gene: -; abundance: -; j_gene: TRBJ1-1; v_gene: TRBV30; CDR3aa: CAWSEGRGGTEAFF; CDR3nt: TGTGCCTGGAGTGAGGGGAGGGGTGGGACTGAAGCTTTCTTT
d_gene: TRBD1; abundance: -; j_gene: TRBJ1-2; v_gene: TRBV6-1; CDR3aa: CASSDQTGTLGYGYTF; CDR3nt: TGTGCCAGCAGTGACCAGACAGGGACCTTGGGCTATGGCTACACCTTC
d_gene: -; abundance: once; j_gene: TRBJ2-3; v_gene: TRBV7-9; CDR3aa: CASSLPSWGSGATDTQYF; CDR3nt: TGTGCCAGCAGCTTACCCTCTTGGGGTTCAGGGGCCACAGATACGCAGTATTTT
d_gene: -; abundance: -; j_gene: TRBJ2-4; v_gene: TRBV5-5; CDR3aa: CASSPTPGFNIQYF; CDR3nt: TGTGCCAGCAGCCCCACCCCAGGGTTCAACATTCAGTACTTC
d_gene: TRBD2; abundance: -; j_gene: TRBJ2-1; v_gene: TRBV30; CDR3aa: CAWSPTYGTSGSSYNEQFF; CDR3nt: TGTGCCTGGAGCCCAACCTACGGGACTAGCGGCTCCTCCTACAATGAGCAGTTCTTC
d_gene: -; abundance: -; j_gene: TRBJ1-2; v_gene: TRBV7-2; CDR3aa: CASSRSLDIRNYGYTF; CDR3nt: TGTGCCAGCAGCCGCTCGCTGGACATCCGAAACTATGGCTACACCTTC
d_gene: -; abundance: -; j_gene: TRBJ1-2; v_gene: TRBV4-2; CDR3aa: CASQKTTEGANYGYTF; CDR3nt: TGTGCCAGCCAAAAGACCACTGAGGGAGCTAACTATGGCTACACCTTC